Many counts were recorded for the clone carrying this T cell receptor beta chain. These data belong to a study of early T cells in non-severe SARS-CoV-2 infection. Study-level information: Chains were not paired, and sequencing was done on bulk RNA from unsorted whole blood.

Unique molecular identifiers (one per individual cDNA molecule) were attached. TCRdb recomputed calls from the 5' RACE reads with MiXCR, one row per CDR3 protein. The repertoire holds some 50,000 distinct CDR3 sequences, with more than 9% as singletons. CDR1 is LGHDT, CDR2 YNNKEL, per germline (reference sequence). The CDR3 length is 14 residues. V was shortened by 5 bases and J by 4 bases, with 13 bases between the two germline ends. The clonotype originates from an adult who was a healthcare worker with PCR-confirmed SARS-CoV-2 infection or an uninfected control (not recorded which). The sequenced sample consisted of whole blood. The chain has TRBV3-1 and TRBJ2-3; D tentatively reads TRBD1 or TRBD2 (5 bases each). DNA of the CDR3: TGTGCCAGCAGCTCCGGGACCTACGCAGATACGCAGTATTTT. Protein sequence: CASSSGTYADTQYF.